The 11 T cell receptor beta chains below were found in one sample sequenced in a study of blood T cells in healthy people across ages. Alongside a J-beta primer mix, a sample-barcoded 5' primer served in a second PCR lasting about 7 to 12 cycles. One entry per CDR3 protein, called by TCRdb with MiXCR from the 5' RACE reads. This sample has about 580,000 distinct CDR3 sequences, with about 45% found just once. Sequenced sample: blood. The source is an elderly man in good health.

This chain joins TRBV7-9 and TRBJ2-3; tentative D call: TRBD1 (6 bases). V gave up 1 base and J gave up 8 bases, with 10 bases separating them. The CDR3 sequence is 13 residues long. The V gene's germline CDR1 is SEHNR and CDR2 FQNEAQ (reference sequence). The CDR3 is CASSLEGVGTQYF. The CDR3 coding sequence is TGTGCCAGCAGCTTAGAGGGGGTCGGTACGCAGTATTTT.

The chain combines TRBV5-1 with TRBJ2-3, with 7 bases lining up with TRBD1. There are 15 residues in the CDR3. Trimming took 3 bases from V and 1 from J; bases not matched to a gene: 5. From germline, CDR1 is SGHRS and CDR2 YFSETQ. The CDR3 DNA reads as TGCGCCAGCAGCTCCGGGGACAGTCGCACAGATACGCAGTATTTT. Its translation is CASSSGDSRTDTQYF.

The CDR3 loop is CASSLPFVSNEQFF. The CDR3 region has the DNA TGTGCCAGCAGCCTCCCGTTTGTCTCGAATGAGCAGTTCTTC. The chain joins TRBV14 to TRBJ2-1; no clear D gene. Looked up from germline, CDR1 is SGHDN and CDR2 is FVKESK. The CDR3 is 14 residues long. V lost 4 bases to trimming and J lost 7 bases, with 14 bases between them. Filled out from reference TRBV14 and TRBJ2-1, the complete variable domain reads EAGVTQFPSHSVIEKGQTVTLRCDPISGHDNLYWYRRVMGKEIKFLLHFVKESKQDESGMPNNRFLAERTGGTYSTLKVQPAELEDSGVYFCASSLPFVSNEQFFGPGTRLTVL.

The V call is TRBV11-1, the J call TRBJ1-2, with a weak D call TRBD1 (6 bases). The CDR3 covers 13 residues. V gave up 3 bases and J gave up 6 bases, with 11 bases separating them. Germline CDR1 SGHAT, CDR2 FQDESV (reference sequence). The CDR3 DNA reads TGTGCCAGCAGCTTCGGCAGGGGCAATGGCTACACCTTC. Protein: CASSFGRGNGYTF. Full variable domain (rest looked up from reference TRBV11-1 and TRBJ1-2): EAEVAQSPRYKITEKSQAVAFWCDPISGHATLYWYRQILGQGPELLVQFQDESVVDDSQLPKDRFSAERLKGVDSTLKIQPAELGDSAMYLCASSFGRGNGYTFGSGTRLTVV.

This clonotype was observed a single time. The CDR3 DNA follows: TGTGCCAGCAGTGTTACAGGGGGCGTTTTTCAGCCCCAGCATTTT. Amino acid sequence: CASSVTGGVFQPQHF. V is TRBV12-3 or TRBV12-4 and J is TRBJ1-5, with 9 positions matching TRBD1. V was pared by 5 bases and J by 6 bases, with 8 bases of the junction left unmatched. The CDR3 is made up of 15 amino acids.

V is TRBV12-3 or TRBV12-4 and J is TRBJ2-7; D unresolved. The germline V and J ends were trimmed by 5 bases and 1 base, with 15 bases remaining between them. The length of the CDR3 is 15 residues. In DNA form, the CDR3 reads TGTGCCAGCAGTGTAGATCAGGTTTTGTCCTACGAGCAGTACTTC. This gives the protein CASSVDQVLSYEQYF.

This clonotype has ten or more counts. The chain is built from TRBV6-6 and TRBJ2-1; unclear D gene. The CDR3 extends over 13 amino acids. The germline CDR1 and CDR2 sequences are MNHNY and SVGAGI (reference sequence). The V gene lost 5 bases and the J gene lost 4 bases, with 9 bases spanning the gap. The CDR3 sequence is CASSDLGYNEQFF. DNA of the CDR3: TGTGCCAGCAGTGACCTGGGGTACAATGAGCAGTTCTTC.

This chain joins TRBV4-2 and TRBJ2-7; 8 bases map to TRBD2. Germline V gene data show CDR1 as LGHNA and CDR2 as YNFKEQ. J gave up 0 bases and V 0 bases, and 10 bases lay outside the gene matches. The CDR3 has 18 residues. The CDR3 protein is CASSQEAFRAGVSYEQYF. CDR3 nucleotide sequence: TGTGCCAGCAGCCAAGAAGCGTTCCGAGCGGGGGTCTCCTACGAGCAGTACTTC.

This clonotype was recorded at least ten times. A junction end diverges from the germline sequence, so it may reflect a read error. The CDR3 is CASSLQGDEQFF. In nucleotides, the CDR3 is TGTGCCAGCAGCCTCCAGGGCGATGAGCAGTTCTTC. The chain links TRBV5-1 to TRBJ2-1; perhaps TRBD1 as D (5 bases). Germline CDR1 reads SGHRS; CDR2 reads YFSETQ. This CDR3 spans 12 amino acids.

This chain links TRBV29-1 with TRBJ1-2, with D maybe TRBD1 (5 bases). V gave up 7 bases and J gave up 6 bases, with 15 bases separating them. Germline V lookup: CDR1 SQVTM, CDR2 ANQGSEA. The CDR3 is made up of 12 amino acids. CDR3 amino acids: CSDVGGVNGYTF. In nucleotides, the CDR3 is TGCAGCGACGTTGGGGGAGTGAATGGCTACACCTTC. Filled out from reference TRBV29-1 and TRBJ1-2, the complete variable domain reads SAVISQKPSRDICQRGTSLTIQCQVDSQVTMMFWYRQQPGQSLTLIATANQGSEATYESGFVIDKFPISRPNLTFSTLTVSNMSPEDSSIYLCSDVGGVNGYTFGSGTRLTVV.

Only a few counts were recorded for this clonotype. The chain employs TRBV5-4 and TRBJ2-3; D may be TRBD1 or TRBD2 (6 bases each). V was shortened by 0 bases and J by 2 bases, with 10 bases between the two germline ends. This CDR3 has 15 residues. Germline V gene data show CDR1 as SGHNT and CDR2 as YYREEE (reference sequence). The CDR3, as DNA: TGTGCCAGCAGCTTGGAGGGGGGTTTCACAGATACGCAGTATTTT. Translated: CASSLEGGFTDTQYF.